This T cell receptor beta chain came from a study of blood T cell repertoires in COVID-19. Study background: Collection of acute and convalescent COVID-19 samples took place in the United States, Italy and Spain. T cells, B-cell-depleted T cells, or PBMCs provided the cDNA or gDNA that served as material.

Per the study methods: Amplification of reference gene primers provided the estimated nucleated cell counts. The method was immunoSEQ multiplex PCR; TCRdb's version includes in-frame clones alone and lacks a portion of them. V, J and clone size are taken as reported in that table, and D and trimming were inferred from the DNA itself. The data contain 110,000 or so clones, over 70% of them singletons. The CDR3 consists of 15 residues. Per the germline V gene, CDR1 is SGHNT and CDR2 is YYREEE (reference sequence). V was clipped by 1 base and J by 4 bases; unmatched bases: 5. Sequenced: peripheral blood. This chain uses TRBV5-4 with TRBJ1-2, with 9 bases that match TRBD1. This sequence was found in a man aged 45-65 years with acute or convalescent COVID-19. The CDR3 loop is CASSLSDRGRYGYTF. The CDR3 DNA is TGTGCCAGCAGCTTGTCGGACAGGGGTCGCTATGGCTACACCTTC.